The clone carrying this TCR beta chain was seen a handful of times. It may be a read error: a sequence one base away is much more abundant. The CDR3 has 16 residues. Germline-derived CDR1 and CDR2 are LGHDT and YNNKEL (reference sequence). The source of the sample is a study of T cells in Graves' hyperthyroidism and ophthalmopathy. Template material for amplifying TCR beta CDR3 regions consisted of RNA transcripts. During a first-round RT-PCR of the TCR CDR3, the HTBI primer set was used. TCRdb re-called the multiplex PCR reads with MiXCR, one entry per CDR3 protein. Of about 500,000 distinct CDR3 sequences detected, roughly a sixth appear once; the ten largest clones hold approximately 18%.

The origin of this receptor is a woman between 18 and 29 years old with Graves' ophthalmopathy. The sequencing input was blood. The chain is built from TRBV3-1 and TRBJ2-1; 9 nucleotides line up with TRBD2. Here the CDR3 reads CASGQEGGLARGEQFF. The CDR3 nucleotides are TGTGCCAGCGGCCAAGAAGGGGGACTAGCAAGAGGAGAGCAGTTCTTC.